A selection of T cell receptor beta chains follows, all from one sample in a study of T cells in Graves' hyperthyroidism and ophthalmopathy. Via MiXCR, TCRdb re-called the multiplex PCR reads, giving one row per CDR3 protein. Found here are 600,000 or so distinct CDR3 sequences, around 13% of them singletons; the top ten hold around 12%. Sequencing input: blood. These receptors originate from a woman in her fifties or sixties with Graves' ophthalmopathy. Each CDR3 is given with its conserved first and last residue. Each record gives: J gene, clone size, V gene, D gene, CDR3 protein, CDR3 DNA. The D gene is left open where the match is weak. Some rows mark clone size as missing; the rest say once, few, many or name a class of expanded clone.

j_gene: TRBJ2-3
abundance: many
v_gene: TRBV20-1
d_gene: TRBD2
CDR3aa: CSARIAGITDTQYF
CDR3nt: TGCAGTGCTAGGATAGCGGGGATCACAGATACGCAGTATTTT

j_gene: TRBJ1-6
abundance: many
v_gene: TRBV20-1
d_gene: TRBD1
CDR3aa: CSAWTGWNSPLHF
CDR3nt: TGCAGTGCCTGGACAGGATGGAATTCACCCCTCCACTTT

j_gene: TRBJ2-1
abundance: -
v_gene: TRBV4-3
d_gene: -
CDR3aa: CASSQDPGTSGGNEQFF
CDR3nt: TGCGCCAGCAGCCAAGATCCGGGAACTAGTGGGGGCAATGAGCAGTTCTTC

j_gene: TRBJ2-1
abundance: few
v_gene: TRBV19
d_gene: TRBD2
CDR3aa: CASSTYLTSEGEQFF
CDR3nt: TGTGCCAGTAGTACCTACTTGACTAGCGAGGGTGAGCAGTTCTTC

j_gene: TRBJ2-3
abundance: many
v_gene: TRBV15
d_gene: TRBD2
CDR3aa: CATSKGLAGGPSADTQYF
CDR3nt: TGTGCCACCAGCAAGGGACTAGCGGGAGGGCCTAGCGCAGATACGCAGTATTTT

j_gene: TRBJ2-1
abundance: -
v_gene: TRBV10-2
d_gene: TRBD2
CDR3aa: CASSEAGKQFF
CDR3nt: TGCGCCAGCAGCGAAGCGGGAAAGCAGTTCTTC

j_gene: TRBJ1-1
abundance: many
v_gene: TRBV6-1
d_gene: -
CDR3aa: CASRPIKTGLMNTEAFF
CDR3nt: TGTGCCAGCAGGCCTATTAAAACAGGGCTAATGAACACTGAAGCTTTCTTT

j_gene: TRBJ2-6
abundance: -
v_gene: TRBV5-1
d_gene: TRBD2
CDR3aa: CTSRGLGASGRSGANVLTF
CDR3nt: TGCACCAGCAGGGGTCTGGGCGCTAGCGGGAGATCTGGGGCCAACGTCCTGACTTTC

j_gene: TRBJ2-7
abundance: -
v_gene: TRBV6-2/TRBV6-3
d_gene: TRBD1
CDR3aa: CASSYSLDRRPYEQYF
CDR3nt: TGTGCCAGCAGTTACTCTCTGGACAGGAGACCCTACGAGCAGTACTTC

j_gene: TRBJ2-1
abundance: many
v_gene: TRBV18
d_gene: TRBD2
CDR3aa: CASSPTGAGGEEQFF
CDR3nt: TGTGCCAGCTCACCCACCGGGGCCGGGGGGGAAGAGCAGTTCTTC

j_gene: TRBJ2-1
abundance: -
v_gene: TRBV5-6
d_gene: -
CDR3aa: CASTLDQRAYNEQFF
CDR3nt: TGTGCCAGCACCCTCGATCAGCGGGCATACAATGAGCAGTTCTTC

j_gene: TRBJ1-2
abundance: -
v_gene: TRBV2
d_gene: -
CDR3aa: CARSVGDGYTF
CDR3nt: TGTGCCCGCAGTGTTGGGGATGGCTACACCTTC

j_gene: TRBJ2-6
abundance: few
v_gene: TRBV7-2
d_gene: -
CDR3aa: CASSRDISSSGANVLTF
CDR3nt: TGTGCCAGCAGCCGCGACATCTCCAGCTCTGGGGCCAACGTCCTGACTTTC

j_gene: TRBJ2-7
abundance: many
v_gene: TRBV11-3
d_gene: TRBD1
CDR3aa: CASSSRTGIPYEQYF
CDR3nt: TGTGCCAGCAGCTCCCGGACAGGAATACCCTACGAGCAGTACTTC

j_gene: TRBJ1-2
abundance: few
v_gene: TRBV28
d_gene: -
CDR3aa: CASSPRGFGYTF
CDR3nt: TGTGCCAGCAGTCCCAGGGGTTTCGGCTACACCTTC

j_gene: TRBJ1-1
abundance: many
v_gene: TRBV6-2/TRBV6-3
d_gene: -
CDR3aa: CASTQSTTGEGAFF
CDR3nt: TGTGCCAGCACCCAGAGCACGACCGGAGAGGGAGCTTTCTTT

j_gene: TRBJ1-4
abundance: few
v_gene: TRBV28
d_gene: -
CDR3aa: CASRKGGTNEKLFF
CDR3nt: TGTGCCAGCAGAAAGGGAGGGACTAATGAAAAACTGTTTTTT

j_gene: TRBJ1-5
abundance: many
v_gene: TRBV28
d_gene: -
CDR3aa: CASSLWGGTQNQPQHF
CDR3nt: TGTGCCAGCAGTTTATGGGGGGGTACACAGAATCAGCCCCAGCATTTT

j_gene: TRBJ2-5
abundance: many
v_gene: TRBV7-9
d_gene: -
CDR3aa: CASSYPRQETQYF
CDR3nt: TGTGCCAGCAGCTACCCCCGCCAAGAGACCCAGTACTTC

j_gene: TRBJ1-2
abundance: many
v_gene: TRBV6-5
d_gene: -
CDR3aa: CASSYTGTSNYGYTF
CDR3nt: TGTGCCAGCAGTTACACCGGGACATCTAACTATGGCTACACCTTC

j_gene: TRBJ1-3
abundance: -
v_gene: TRBV12-3/TRBV12-4
d_gene: -
CDR3aa: CASSFSGNGNTIYF
CDR3nt: TGTGCCAGCAGTTTCTCAGGGAATGGAAACACCATATATTTT

j_gene: TRBJ2-1
abundance: -
v_gene: TRBV25-1
d_gene: -
CDR3aa: CASMGRGTYNEQFF
CDR3nt: TGTGCCAGCATGGGGCGGGGAACCTACAATGAGCAGTTCTTC

j_gene: TRBJ2-1
abundance: -
v_gene: TRBV4-3
d_gene: -
CDR3aa: CASSQENWGEQFF
CDR3nt: TGCGCCAGCAGCCAAGAGAATTGGGGTGAGCAGTTCTTC

j_gene: TRBJ1-2
abundance: -
v_gene: TRBV5-5
d_gene: -
CDR3aa: CASSLKPDVGYTF
CDR3nt: TGTGCCAGCAGCTTGAAGCCAGATGTCGGCTACACCTTC

j_gene: TRBJ1-6
abundance: few
v_gene: TRBV14
d_gene: -
CDR3aa: CASSQDQGRSPLHF
CDR3nt: TGTGCCAGCAGCCAAGATCAGGGGCGGTCACCCCTCCACTTT

j_gene: TRBJ2-5
abundance: -
v_gene: TRBV5-4
d_gene: TRBD1
CDR3aa: CASSHRDRYQETQYF
CDR3nt: TGTGCCAGCAGCCACCGGGACAGATATCAAGAGACCCAGTACTTC

j_gene: TRBJ2-1
abundance: few
v_gene: TRBV24-1
d_gene: -
CDR3aa: CATSDWGRSLSHNEQFF
CDR3nt: TGTGCCACCAGTGATTGGGGGCGGTCCCTGTCCCACAATGAGCAGTTCTTC

j_gene: TRBJ2-5
abundance: -
v_gene: TRBV6-1
d_gene: -
CDR3aa: CASSEWNRYSETQYF
CDR3nt: TGTGCCAGCAGTGAGTGGAATAGGTATTCAGAGACCCAGTACTTC

j_gene: TRBJ2-3
abundance: -
v_gene: TRBV4-3
d_gene: TRBD2
CDR3aa: CASSQLPGLAGGPDTQYF
CDR3nt: TGCGCCAGCAGCCAACTTCCCGGACTAGCGGGAGGCCCAGATACGCAGTATTTT